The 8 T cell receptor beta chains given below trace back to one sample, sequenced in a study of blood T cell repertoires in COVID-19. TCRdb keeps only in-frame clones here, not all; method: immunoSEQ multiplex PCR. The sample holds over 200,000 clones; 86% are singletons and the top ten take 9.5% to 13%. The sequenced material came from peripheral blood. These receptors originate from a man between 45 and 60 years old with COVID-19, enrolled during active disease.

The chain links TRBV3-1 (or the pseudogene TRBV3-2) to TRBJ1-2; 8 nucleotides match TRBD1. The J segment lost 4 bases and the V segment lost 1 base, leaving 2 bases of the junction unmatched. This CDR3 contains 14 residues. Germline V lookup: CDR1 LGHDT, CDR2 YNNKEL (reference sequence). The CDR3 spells CASSQGTGIYGYTF. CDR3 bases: TGTGCCAGCAGCCAAGGGACAGGGATCTATGGCTACACCTTC.

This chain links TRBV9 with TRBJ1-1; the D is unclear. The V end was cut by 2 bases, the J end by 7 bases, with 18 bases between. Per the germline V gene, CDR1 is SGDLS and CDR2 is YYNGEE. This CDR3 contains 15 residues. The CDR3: CASSVSGYSSVEAFF. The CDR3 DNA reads TGTGCCAGCAGCGTCTCGGGGTATTCAAGTGTTGAAGCTTTCTTT. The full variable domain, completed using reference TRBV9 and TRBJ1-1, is DSGVTQTPKHLITATGQRVTLRCSPRSGDLSVYWYQQSLDQGLQFLIQYYNGEERAKGNILERFSAQQFPDLHSELNLSSLELGDSALYFCASSVSGYSSVEAFFGQGTRLTVV.

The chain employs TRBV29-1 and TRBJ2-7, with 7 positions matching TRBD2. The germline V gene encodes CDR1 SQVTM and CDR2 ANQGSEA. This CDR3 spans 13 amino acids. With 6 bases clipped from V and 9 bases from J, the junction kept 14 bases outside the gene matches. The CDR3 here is CSVTTSASSRQYF. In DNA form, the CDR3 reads TGCAGCGTGACAACTAGCGCCTCGTCCCGGCAGTACTTC.

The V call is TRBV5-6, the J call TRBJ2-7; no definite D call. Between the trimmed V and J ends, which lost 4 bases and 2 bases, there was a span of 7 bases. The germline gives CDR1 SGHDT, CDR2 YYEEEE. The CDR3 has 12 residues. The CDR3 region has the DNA TGTGCCAGCAGCAGAGGAGCCTACGAGCAGTACTTC. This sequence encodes CASSRGAYEQYF.

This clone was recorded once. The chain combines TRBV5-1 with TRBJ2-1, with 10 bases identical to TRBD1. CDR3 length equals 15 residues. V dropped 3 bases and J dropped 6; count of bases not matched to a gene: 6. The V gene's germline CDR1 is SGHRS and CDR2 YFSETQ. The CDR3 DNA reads TGCGCCAGCAGCTGGGGACAGGGGCGGTCCAATGAGCAGTTCTTC. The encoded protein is CASSWGQGRSNEQFF.

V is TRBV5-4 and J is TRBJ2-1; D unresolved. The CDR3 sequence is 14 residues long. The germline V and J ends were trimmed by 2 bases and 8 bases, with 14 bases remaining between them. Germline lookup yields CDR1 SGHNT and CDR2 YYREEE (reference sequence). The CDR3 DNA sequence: TGTGCCAGCAGCTTAGTTCGGAACCGGGATGAGCAGTTCTTC. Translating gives CASSLVRNRDEQFF.

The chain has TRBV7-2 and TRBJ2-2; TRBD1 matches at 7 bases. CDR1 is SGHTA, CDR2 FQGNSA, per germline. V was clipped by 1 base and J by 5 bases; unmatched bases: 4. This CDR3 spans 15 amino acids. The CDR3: CASSLVGRGTGELFF. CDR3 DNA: TGTGCCAGCAGCTTAGTTGGCAGGGGGACCGGGGAGCTGTTTTTT.

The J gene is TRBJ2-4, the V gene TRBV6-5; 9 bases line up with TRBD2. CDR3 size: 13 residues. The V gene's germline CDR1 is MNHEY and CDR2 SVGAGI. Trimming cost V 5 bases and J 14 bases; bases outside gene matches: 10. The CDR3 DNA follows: TGTGCCAGCAGTAAGGGACTAGCCGGCCGGGAGTACTTC. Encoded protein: CASSKGLAGREYF.